This TCR beta chain is from a study of CD8 T cells in Susac syndrome. Findings and limits, study-wide: Only a relatively small number of individuals were included in the TCR sequencing and HLA analysis.

As to this clonotype: Its antigen is not identified.

It was with random hexamers that roughly 0.5 to 1 ug RNA was reverse transcribed. TCRdb re-analysed the immunoSEQ multiplex PCR reads in MiXCR, keeping a single row per CDR3 protein. Here the sample spans some 150,000 distinct CDR3 sequences, roughly 94% being singletons. The authors carried out high-throughput sequencing of TCR beta. They applied it to CD8+ and CD4+ T cells obtained from blood. The TEMRA cells underwent FACS enrichment, while the CD8+ and CD4+ T cells underwent negative isolation. This CDR3 comprises 15 residues. Germline CDR1 MNHNS, CDR2 SASEGT. V gave up 5 bases and J gave up 4 bases, with 16 bases separating them.

This rearrangement joins TRBV6-1 to TRBJ2-3; tentatively, D is TRBD2 (6 bases). Sample: CD4+ T cells from PBMCs. The TCR comes from a human donor in good health. This CDR3 reads CASSLRGTAPDTQYF. The CDR3 nucleotides are TGTGCCAGCAGTTTACGAGGGACTGCCCCAGATACGCAGTATTTT.